This paragraph reports one T cell receptor (beta chain). The data originate from a study of OX40 agonist ivuxolimab in advanced cancers. About the research overall: Each dose-escalation patient presented with hepatocellular carcinoma, melanoma, renal cell or head and neck cancer.

CDR3 length: 14 residues. CDR1 and CDR2 (germline): KGHSH, LQKENI. Trimming took 3 bases from V and 4 from J; bases not matched to a gene: 2. Only in-frame clones appear in the TCRdb table, and some are missing; sequencing was by immunoSEQ multiplex PCR. Altogether roughly 67,000 clones are present, roughly 86% being singletons, with the ten largest covering approximately 0.63%. The genes are TRBV18 and TRBJ2-7; TRBD1 matches 11 bases. Sequenced material: CD4+ or CD8+ T cells sorted from blood, taken in a trial of the OX40 agonist ivuxolimab. The sequence came from an adult with an advanced solid tumor such as melanoma, head and neck, liver or kidney cancer. CDR3: CASSPGQGVYEQYF. The CDR3, as DNA: TGTGCCAGCTCACCGGGACAGGGGGTTTACGAGCAGTACTTC.